This TCR beta chain derives from a study of T cells after yellow fever vaccination. Study-level background: SMART-Seq v4 Ultra Low Input served to prepare low-cell-number fractions.

Only a few counts were recorded for this clonotype. V shed 5 bases and J 4 bases; nucleotides not matched to a gene: 10. This CDR3 spans 17 amino acids. Germline V CDR1 and CDR2: MNHNS, SASEGT. Production of TCR cDNA was by 5'RACE template switching, which also added a universal primer site and UMIs. TCRdb called the 5' RACE reads again in MiXCR, with one record for every CDR3 protein. This sample has some 500,000 distinct CDR3 sequences, with approximately 13% found just once. This clonotype was obtained from a man aged 30 to 45 who received the YFV17D yellow fever vaccine. The chain links TRBV6-1 to TRBJ2-7; TRBD2 agrees at 14 bases. This specimen was PBMCs, taken on the day of the yellow fever booster vaccination. Written as DNA, the CDR3 is TGTGCCAGCAGTACCCTGGGACTAGCGGGAGATATGTACGAGCAGTACTTC. The encoded protein is CASSTLGLAGDMYEQYF.